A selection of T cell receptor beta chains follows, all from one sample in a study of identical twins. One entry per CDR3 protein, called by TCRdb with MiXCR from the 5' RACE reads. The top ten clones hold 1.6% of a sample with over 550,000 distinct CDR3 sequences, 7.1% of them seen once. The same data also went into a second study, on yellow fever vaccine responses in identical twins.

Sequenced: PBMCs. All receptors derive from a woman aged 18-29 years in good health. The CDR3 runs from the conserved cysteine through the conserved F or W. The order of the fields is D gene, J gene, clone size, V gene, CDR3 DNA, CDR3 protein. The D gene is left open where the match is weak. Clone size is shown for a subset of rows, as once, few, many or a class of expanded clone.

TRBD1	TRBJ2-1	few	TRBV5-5	TGTGCCAGCAGCTTGGCCCAGGGGGCGGGCAATGAGCAGTTCTTC	CASSLAQGAGNEQFF
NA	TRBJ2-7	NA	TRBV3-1	TGTGCCAGCAGCCAAGAGGCCGGGGTGTGGTACGAGCAGTACTTC	CASSQEAGVWYEQYF
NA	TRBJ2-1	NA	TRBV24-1	TGTGCCACCAGTGATTTGGGAGGGTACGGGAATGAGCAGTTCTTC	CATSDLGGYGNEQFF
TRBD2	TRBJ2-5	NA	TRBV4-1	TGCGCCAGCAGCCAAGCCGGGACTAGTTCAGAGACCCAGTACTTC	CASSQAGTSSETQYF
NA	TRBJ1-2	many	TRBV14	TGTGCCAGCAGCCAAGATTCACTGGTGTATGGCTACACCTTC	CASSQDSLVYGYTF
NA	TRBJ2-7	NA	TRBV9	TGTGCCAGCAGCGTATACCCTGGGGGCGGCTACGAGCAGTACTTC	CASSVYPGGGYEQYF
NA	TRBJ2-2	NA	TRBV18	TGTGCCAGCTCACCGTTCAACCCATATACAAACACCGGGGAGCTGTTTTTT	CASSPFNPYTNTGELFF
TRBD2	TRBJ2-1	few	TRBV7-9	TGTGCCAGCAGCTCCCCAGCGGGAGAGTATAATGAGCAGTTCTTC	CASSSPAGEYNEQFF
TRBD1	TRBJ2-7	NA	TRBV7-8	TGTGCCAGCAGCTTAACACAGGGGGCGGATGAGCAGTACTTC	CASSLTQGADEQYF
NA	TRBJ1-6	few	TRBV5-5	TGTGCCAGCAGCCCCCGCCAGGGCTCCTATAATTCACCCCTCCACTTT	CASSPRQGSYNSPLHF
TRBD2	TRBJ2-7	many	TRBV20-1	TGCAGTGCTAGAGATCGAGGTCCTAGCGGGAGTTACGAGCAGTACTTC	CSARDRGPSGSYEQYF
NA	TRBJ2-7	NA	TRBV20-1	TGCAGTGCTAGAGTTTGGGGCTCCTACGAGCAGTACTTC	CSARVWGSYEQYF
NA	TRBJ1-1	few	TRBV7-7	TGTGCCAGCAGCTCAACTTCGGGGGCTGAAGCTTTCTTT	CASSSTSGAEAFF
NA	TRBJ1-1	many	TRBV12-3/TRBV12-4	TGTGCCAGCAGCCCAATGACGACGGACGAAGCTTTCTTT	CASSPMTTDEAFF
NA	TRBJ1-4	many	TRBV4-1	TGCGCCAGCAGCCAAGATCCAGGGAATGAAAAACTGTTTTTT	CASSQDPGNEKLFF
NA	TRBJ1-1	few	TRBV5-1	TGCGCCAGCAGCTTGGCCCTGCAGGCTACTGAAGCTTTCTTT	CASSLALQATEAFF
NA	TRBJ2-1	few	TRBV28	TGTGCCAGCAGTTTGGGGAAATTCGGACAGCCACAAAGCTACAATGAGCAGTTCTTC	CASSLGKFGQPQSYNEQFF
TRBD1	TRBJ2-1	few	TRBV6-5	TGTGCCAGCAGTTACTCGGGGACAGGGGCCTCACTAGCCTACAATGAGCAGTTCTTC	CASSYSGTGASLAYNEQFF
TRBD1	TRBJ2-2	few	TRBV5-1	TGCGCCAGCAGCTTGACAGGGGGAATGACCGGGGAGCTGTTTTTT	CASSLTGGMTGELFF
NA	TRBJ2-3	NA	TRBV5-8	TGTGCCAGCACCCCAGTGGGGGACCAGCAGTATTTT	CASTPVGDQQYF
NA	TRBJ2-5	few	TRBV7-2	TGTGCCAGCAGCGGAATTGGGGTCCAAGAGACCCAGTACTTC	CASSGIGVQETQYF
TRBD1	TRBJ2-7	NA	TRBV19	TGTGCCAGTAGCACAGGGGGCAGGAACGAGCAGTACTTC	CASSTGGRNEQYF
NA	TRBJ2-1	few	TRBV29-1	TGCAGCGTTGCTGCGAATTCGGTATACAATGAGCAGTTCTTC	CSVAANSVYNEQFF
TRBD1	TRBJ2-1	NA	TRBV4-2	TGTGCCAGCAGCCGGACAGGGGGGTTCGATGAGCAGTTCTTC	CASSRTGGFDEQFF
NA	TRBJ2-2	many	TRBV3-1	TGTGCCAGCAGCCAAGGTCAGACCGCCGGGGAGCTGTTTTTT	CASSQGQTAGELFF
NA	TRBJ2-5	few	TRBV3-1	TGTGCCACCAGGCCGGGCGCAGAGACCCAGTACTTC	CATRPGAETQYF
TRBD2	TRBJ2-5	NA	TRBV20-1	TGCAGTGCTAGGGGACTAGCGGGAGCCCCCCAAGAGACCCAGTACTTC	CSARGLAGAPQETQYF
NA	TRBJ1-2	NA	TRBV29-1	TGCAGCGCCCAGGGAAACTATGGCTACACCTTC	CSAQGNYGYTF
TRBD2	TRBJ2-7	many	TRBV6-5	TGTGCCAGCAGTTACTCCTCCGGAGTAGCGGGTCGCGAGCAGTACTTC	CASSYSSGVAGREQYF
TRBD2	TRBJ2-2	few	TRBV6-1	TGTGCCAGCAGCGTTGCGGGAGTGGTAACCGGGGAGCTGTTTTTT	CASSVAGVVTGELFF
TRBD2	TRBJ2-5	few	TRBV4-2	TGTGCCAGCAGCCAACCGGGACTAGCGGGGGGGCGCGATACACAAGAGACCCAGTACTTC	CASSQPGLAGGRDTQETQYF
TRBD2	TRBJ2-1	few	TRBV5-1	TGCGCCAGCAGCTTTGAACTAGCGGGGGGGAATGAGCAGTTCTTC	CASSFELAGGNEQFF
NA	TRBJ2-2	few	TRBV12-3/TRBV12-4	TGTGCCAGCAGTCAGAGACTACTATCGAACACCGGGGAGCTGTTTTTT	CASSQRLLSNTGELFF
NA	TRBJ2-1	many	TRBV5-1	TGCGCCAGCAGCTCCCTGGGACACCTTGTGGGTAGCAATGAGCAGTTCTTC	CASSSLGHLVGSNEQFF
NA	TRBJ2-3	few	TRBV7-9	TGTGCCAGCAGCTCAAAGGTCACAGATACGCAGTATTTT	CASSSKVTDTQYF
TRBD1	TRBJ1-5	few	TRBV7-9	TGTGCCAGCAGCCCAGCGGGACAGCCAAATCAGCCCCAGCATTTT	CASSPAGQPNQPQHF
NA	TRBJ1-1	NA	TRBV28	TGTGCCAGCAGTTTTTTTGTATTAGGGTCGATTGAAGCTTTCTTT	CASSFFVLGSIEAFF
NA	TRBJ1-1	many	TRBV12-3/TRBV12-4	TGTGCCAGCAGCAACCTGGGGGGGGCTGAAGCTTTCTTT	CASSNLGGAEAFF
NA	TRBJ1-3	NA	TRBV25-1	TGTGCCAGCAGTGATTTAGTCTCTGGAAACACCATATATTTT	CASSDLVSGNTIYF
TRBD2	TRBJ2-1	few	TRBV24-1	TGTGCCACCAGTGACTTAGCGGGAGTCGGCTACAATGAGCAGTTCTTC	CATSDLAGVGYNEQFF
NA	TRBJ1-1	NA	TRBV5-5	TGTGCCAGCAGCTTGAGTCCGTCTGAAGCTTTCTTT	CASSLSPSEAFF
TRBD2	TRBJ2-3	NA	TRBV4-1	TGCGCCAGCAGCCAAGACCCGGGGGGGGTCACAGATACGCAGTATTTT	CASSQDPGGVTDTQYF
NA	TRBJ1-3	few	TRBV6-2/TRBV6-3	TGTGCCAGCAGGGAAGACAGGAACTCTGGAAACACCATATATTTT	CASREDRNSGNTIYF
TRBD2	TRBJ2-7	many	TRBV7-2	TGTGCCAGCAGCTACGATAGCGGGATCCCCTACGAGCAGTACTTC	CASSYDSGIPYEQYF
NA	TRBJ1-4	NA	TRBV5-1	TGCGCCAGCAGCTTGTCGGCAGGCCAGAATGAAAAACTGTTTTTT	CASSLSAGQNEKLFF
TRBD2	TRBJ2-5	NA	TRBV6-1	TGTGCCAGCAGAAGGTCCCTAGCGGGAGGGACCCAGTACTTC	CASRRSLAGGTQYF
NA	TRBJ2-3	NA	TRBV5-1	TGCGCCAGCACTCCGGACGGACAAAGCACAGATACGCAGTATTTT	CASTPDGQSTDTQYF
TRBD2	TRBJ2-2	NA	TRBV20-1	TGCTGCGCTAGAGATCTGCGGGAGGGGAACACCGGGGAGCTGTTTTTT	CCARDLREGNTGELFF
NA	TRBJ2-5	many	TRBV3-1	TGTGCCAGCAACCGGGACTGGGATCAAGAGACCCAGTACTTC	CASNRDWDQETQYF
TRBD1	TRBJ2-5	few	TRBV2	TGTGCCAGCAGTCCGGGACAGGGTTGGGACGAAGAGACCCAGTACTTC	CASSPGQGWDEETQYF
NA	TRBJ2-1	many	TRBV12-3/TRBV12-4	TGTGCCAGCGGGTGGAGGGATGAGCAGTTCTTC	CASGWRDEQFF
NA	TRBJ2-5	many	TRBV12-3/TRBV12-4	TGTGCCAGCAGTGGCCCGACAACCGGGGCGGGAGAGACCCAGTACTTC	CASSGPTTGAGETQYF
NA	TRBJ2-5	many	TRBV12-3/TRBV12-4	TGTGCCAGCGCTGTCGAGACCCAGTACTTC	CASAVETQYF
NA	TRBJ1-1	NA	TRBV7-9	TGTGCCAGCAGCTTAGGGGTCTACACTGAAGCTTTCTTT	CASSLGVYTEAFF
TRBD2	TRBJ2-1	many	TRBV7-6	TGTGCCAGCAGCTTAGTCCCTAGCGGGACCTCCTACAATGAGCAGTTCTTC	CASSLVPSGTSYNEQFF
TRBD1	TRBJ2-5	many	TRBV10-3	TGTGCCATCAGCGGACAGGGGGAGACCCAGTACTTC	CAISGQGETQYF
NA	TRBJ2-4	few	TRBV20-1	TGCAGTGCTAGGGTCGGAGGGATTTACATTCAGTACTTC	CSARVGGIYIQYF
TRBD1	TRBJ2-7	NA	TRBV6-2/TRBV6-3	TGTGCCAGCAGTTCCCCCGGGACAGGGTCGTACGAGCAGTACTTC	CASSSPGTGSYEQYF
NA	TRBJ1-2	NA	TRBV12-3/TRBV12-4	TGTGCCAGCAGTTCGGTCCCGGATGGCTACACCTTC	CASSSVPDGYTF